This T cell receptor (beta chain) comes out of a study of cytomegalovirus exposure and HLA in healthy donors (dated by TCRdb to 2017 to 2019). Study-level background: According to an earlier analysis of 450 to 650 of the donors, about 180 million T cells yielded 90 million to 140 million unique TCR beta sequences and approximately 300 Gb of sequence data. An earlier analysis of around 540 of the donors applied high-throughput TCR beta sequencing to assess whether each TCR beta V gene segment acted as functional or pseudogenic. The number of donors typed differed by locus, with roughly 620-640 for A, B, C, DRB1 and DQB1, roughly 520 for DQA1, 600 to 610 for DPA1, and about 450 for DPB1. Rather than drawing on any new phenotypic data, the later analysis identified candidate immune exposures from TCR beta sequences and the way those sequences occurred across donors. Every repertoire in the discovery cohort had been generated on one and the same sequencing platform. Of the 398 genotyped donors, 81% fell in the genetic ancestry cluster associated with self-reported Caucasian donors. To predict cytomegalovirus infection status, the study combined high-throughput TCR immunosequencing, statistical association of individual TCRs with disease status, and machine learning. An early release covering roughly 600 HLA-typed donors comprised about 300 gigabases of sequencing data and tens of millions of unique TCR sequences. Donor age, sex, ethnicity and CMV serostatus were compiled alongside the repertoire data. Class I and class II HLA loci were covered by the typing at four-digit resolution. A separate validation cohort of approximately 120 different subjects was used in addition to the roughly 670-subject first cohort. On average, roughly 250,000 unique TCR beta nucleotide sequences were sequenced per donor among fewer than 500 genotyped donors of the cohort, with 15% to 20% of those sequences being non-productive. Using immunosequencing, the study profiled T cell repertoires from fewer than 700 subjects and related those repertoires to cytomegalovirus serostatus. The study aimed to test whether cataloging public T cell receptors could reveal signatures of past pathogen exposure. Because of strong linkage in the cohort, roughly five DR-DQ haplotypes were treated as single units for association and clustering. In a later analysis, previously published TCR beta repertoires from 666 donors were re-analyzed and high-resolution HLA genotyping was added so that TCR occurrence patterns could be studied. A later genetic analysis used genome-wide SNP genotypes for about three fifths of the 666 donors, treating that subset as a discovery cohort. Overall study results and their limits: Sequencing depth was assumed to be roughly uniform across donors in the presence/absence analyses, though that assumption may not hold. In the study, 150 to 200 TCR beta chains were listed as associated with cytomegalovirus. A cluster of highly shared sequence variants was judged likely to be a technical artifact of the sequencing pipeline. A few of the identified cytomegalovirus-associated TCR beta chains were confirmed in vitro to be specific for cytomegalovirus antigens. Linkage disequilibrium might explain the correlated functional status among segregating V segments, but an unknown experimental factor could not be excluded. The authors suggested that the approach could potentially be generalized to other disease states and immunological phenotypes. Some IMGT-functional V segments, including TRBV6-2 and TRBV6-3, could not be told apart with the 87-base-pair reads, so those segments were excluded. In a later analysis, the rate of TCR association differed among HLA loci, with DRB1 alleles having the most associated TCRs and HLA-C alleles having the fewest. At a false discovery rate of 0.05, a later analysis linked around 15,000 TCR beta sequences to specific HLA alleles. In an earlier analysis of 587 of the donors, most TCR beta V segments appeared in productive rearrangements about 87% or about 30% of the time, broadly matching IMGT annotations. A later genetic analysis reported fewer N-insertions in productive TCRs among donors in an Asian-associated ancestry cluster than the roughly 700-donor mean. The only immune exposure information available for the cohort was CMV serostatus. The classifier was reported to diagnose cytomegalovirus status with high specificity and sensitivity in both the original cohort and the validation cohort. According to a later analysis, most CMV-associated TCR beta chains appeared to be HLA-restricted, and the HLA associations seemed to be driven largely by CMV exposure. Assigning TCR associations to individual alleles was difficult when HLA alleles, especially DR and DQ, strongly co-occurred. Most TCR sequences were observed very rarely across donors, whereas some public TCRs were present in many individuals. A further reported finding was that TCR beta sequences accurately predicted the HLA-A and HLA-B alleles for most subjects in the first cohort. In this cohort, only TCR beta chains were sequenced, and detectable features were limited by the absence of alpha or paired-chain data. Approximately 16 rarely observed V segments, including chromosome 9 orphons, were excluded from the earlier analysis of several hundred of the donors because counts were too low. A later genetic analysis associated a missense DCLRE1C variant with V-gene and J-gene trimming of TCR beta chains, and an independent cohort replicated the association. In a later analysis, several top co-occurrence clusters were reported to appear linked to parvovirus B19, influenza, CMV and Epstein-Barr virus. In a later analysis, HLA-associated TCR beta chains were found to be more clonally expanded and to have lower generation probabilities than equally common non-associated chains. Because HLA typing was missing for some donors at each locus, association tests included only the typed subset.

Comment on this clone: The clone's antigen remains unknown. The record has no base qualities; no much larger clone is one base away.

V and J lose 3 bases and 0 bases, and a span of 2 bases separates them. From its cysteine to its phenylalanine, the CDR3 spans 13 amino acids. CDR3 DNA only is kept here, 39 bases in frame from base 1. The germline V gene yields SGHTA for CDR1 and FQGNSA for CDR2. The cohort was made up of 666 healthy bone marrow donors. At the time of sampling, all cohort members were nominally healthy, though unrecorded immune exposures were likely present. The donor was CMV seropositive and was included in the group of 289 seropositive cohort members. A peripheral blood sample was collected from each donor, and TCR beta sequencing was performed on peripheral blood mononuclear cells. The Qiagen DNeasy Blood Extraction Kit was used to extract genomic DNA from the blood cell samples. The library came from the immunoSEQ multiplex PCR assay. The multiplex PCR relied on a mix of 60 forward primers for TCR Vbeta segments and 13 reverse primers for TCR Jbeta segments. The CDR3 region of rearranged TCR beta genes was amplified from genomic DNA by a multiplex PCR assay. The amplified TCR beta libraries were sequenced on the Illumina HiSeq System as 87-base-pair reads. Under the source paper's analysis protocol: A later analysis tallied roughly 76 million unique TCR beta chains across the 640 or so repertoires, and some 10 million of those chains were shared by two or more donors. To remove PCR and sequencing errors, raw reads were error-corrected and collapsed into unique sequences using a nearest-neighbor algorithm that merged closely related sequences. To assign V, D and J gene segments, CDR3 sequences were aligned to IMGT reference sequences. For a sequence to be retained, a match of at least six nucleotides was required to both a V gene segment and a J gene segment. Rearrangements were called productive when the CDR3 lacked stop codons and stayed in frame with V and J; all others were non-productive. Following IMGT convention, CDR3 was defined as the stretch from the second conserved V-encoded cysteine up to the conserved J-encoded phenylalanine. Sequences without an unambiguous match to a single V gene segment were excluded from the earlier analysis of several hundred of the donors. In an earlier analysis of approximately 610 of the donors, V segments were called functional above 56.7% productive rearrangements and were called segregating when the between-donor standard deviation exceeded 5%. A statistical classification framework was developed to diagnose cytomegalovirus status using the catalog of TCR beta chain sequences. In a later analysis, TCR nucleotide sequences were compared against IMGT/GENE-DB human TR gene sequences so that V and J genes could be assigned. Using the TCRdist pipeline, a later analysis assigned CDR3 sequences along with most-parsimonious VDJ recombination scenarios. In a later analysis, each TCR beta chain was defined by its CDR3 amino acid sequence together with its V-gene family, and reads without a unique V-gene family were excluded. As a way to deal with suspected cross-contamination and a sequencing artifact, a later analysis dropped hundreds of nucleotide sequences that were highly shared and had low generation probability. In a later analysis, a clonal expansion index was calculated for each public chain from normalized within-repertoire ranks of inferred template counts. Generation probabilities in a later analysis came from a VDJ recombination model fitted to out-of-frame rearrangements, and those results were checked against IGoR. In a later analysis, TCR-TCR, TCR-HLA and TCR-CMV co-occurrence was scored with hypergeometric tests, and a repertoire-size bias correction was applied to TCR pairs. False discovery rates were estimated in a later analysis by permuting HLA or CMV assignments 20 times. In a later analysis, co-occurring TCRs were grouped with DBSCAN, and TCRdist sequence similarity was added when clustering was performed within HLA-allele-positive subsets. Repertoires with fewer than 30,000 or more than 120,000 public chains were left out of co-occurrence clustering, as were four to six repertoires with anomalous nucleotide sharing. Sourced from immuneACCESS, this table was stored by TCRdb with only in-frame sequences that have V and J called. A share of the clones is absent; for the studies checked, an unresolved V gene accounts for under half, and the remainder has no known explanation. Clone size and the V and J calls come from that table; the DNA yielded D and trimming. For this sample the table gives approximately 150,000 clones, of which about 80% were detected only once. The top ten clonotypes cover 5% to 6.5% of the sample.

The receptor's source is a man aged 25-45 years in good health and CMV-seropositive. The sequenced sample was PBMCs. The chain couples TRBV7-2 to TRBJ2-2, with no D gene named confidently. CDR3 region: CASSFANTGELFF. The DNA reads TGTGCCAGCAGCTTCGCGAACACCGGGGAGCTGTTTTTT. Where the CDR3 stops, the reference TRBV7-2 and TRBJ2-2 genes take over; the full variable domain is GAGVSQSPSNKVTEKGKDVELRCDPISGHTALYWYRQSLGQGLEFLIYFQGNSAPDKSGLPSDRFSAERTGGSVSTLTIQRTQQEDSAVYLCASSFANTGELFFGEGSRLTVL.